The rows below give T cell receptor beta chains drawn from one sample of a study of OX40 agonist ivuxolimab in advanced cancers. Sequencing was performed with immunoSEQ multiplex PCR; in TCRdb, only in-frame clones are kept and a portion is missing. The table records 80,000 or so clones, roughly 86% of them present only once. The sample was CD4+ or CD8+ T cells sorted from blood, taken in a trial of the OX40 agonist ivuxolimab. These TCRs come from an adult with an advanced solid tumor such as melanoma, head and neck, liver or kidney cancer. CDR3s include the opening cysteine and the closing phenylalanine or tryptophan. The D gene is left open where the match is weak. Expanded clones are given a class, and other clones once, few, many or no size at all.

d_gene	j_gene	v_gene	abundance	CDR3aa	CDR3nt
-	TRBJ2-3	TRBV5-1	-	CASSRTGDHTDTQYF	TGCGCCAGCAGCCGGACTGGAGACCACACAGATACGCAGTATTTT
-	TRBJ1-2	TRBV18	once	CASSPPGKYGYTF	TGTGCCAGCTCACCCCCAGGGAAATATGGCTACACCTTC
-	TRBJ1-1	TRBV2	-	CASRWEGETEAFF	TGTGCCAGCCGGTGGGAAGGTGAGACTGAAGCTTTCTTT
-	TRBJ2-2	TRBV6-1	-	CASRGGLDTGELFF	TGTGCCAGCCGAGGAGGGTTGGACACCGGGGAGCTGTTTTTT
TRBD2	TRBJ2-3	TRBV9	few	CASSVGLAGGRDTQYF	TGTGCCAGCAGCGTAGGGCTAGCGGGGGGGCGAGATACGCAGTATTTT
-	TRBJ1-6	TRBV30	-	CAWSVESQSSPLHF	TGTGCCTGGAGTGTGGAGTCCCAATCGTCACCCCTCCACTTT
TRBD1	TRBJ2-2	TRBV5-1	-	CASSRWDSNLANTGELFF	TGCGCCAGCAGCCGTTGGGACAGCAATCTCGCGAACACCGGGGAGCTGTTTTTT
TRBD2	TRBJ2-1	TRBV5-1	once	CASSLAGGRGYEQFF	TGCGCCAGCAGCTTGGCGGGCGGGAGGGGGTATGAGCAGTTCTTC
-	TRBJ2-7	TRBV19	many	CASSIEGRREPQYF	TGTGCCAGTAGTATAGAAGGGAGAAGGGAGCCCCAGTACTTC
-	TRBJ1-6	TRBV11-3	-	CASSLGRINSPLHF	TGTGCCAGCAGCTTAGGCAGGATTAATTCACCCCTCCACTTT
-	TRBJ2-1	TRBV5-1	once	CASSLAQGGSNEQFF	TGCGCCAGCAGCTTGGCCCAAGGGGGAAGTAATGAGCAGTTCTTC
-	TRBJ1-3	TRBV19	few	CASSPQDSSGNTIYF	TGTGCCAGTAGTCCTCAGGACAGCTCTGGAAACACCATATATTTT
TRBD1	TRBJ2-3	TRBV6-5	-	CASSTPTGYHTQYF	TGTGCCAGCAGTACACCGACAGGGTATCATACGCAGTATTTT
-	TRBJ1-1	TRBV11-2	-	CASSPGYYLGTEAFF	TGTGCCAGCAGCCCAGGCTACTACTTGGGCACTGAAGCTTTCTTT
-	TRBJ1-1	TRBV7-2	-	CASSLAFSWPEAFF	TGTGCCAGCAGCTTAGCATTCAGTTGGCCTGAAGCTTTCTTT
-	TRBJ2-3	TRBV7-6	-	CASSSGLGTDTQYF	TGTGCCAGCAGCTCGGGACTCGGCACAGATACGCAGTATTTT
-	TRBJ2-7	TRBV5-6	-	CASSFTGSRLEQYF	TGTGCCAGCAGCTTCACAGGGAGTCGCCTCGAGCAGTACTTC
-	TRBJ1-2	TRBV2	-	CASSERGVGPYGYTF	TGTGCCAGCAGTGAAAGGGGGGTAGGGCCCTATGGCTACACCTTC
TRBD2	TRBJ2-1	TRBV19	-	CASSKGGRAHNEQFF	TGTGCCAGTAGTAAGGGCGGGAGGGCTCACAATGAGCAGTTCTTC
-	TRBJ1-2	TRBV14	-	CASSQGGGVYGYTF	TGTGCCAGCAGCCAAGGAGGCGGGGTCTATGGCTACACCTTC
-	TRBJ2-2	TRBV13	-	CASSLGDRGAGGELFF	TGTGCCAGCAGCTTAGGGGACAGAGGTGCAGGCGGGGAGCTGTTTTTT
-	TRBJ2-6	TRBV6-1	-	CASSDSGPSGANVLTF	TGTGCCAGCAGTGATTCCGGCCCCTCTGGGGCCAACGTCCTGACTTTC
-	TRBJ2-3	TRBV27	-	CASSLSIWGNTDTQYF	TGTGCCAGCAGTTTATCCATTTGGGGGAACACAGATACGCAGTATTTT
-	TRBJ1-2	TRBV5-8	once	CASSLDQGMADYGYTF	TGTGCCAGCAGCTTGGATCAGGGAATGGCGGACTATGGCTACACCTTC
-	TRBJ1-5	TRBV5-1	-	CASSFMGGDNQPQHF	TGCGCCAGCAGCTTCATGGGGGGAGACAATCAGCCCCAGCATTTT
-	TRBJ2-1	TRBV5-1	-	CASSLLGTSSYNEQFF	TGCGCCAGCAGCCTCCTAGGGACAAGCTCCTACAATGAGCAGTTCTTC
-	TRBJ2-5	TRBV29-1	-	CSVLLGGGGQETQYF	TGCAGCGTTCTCTTGGGGGGAGGAGGCCAAGAGACCCAGTACTTC
-	TRBJ2-6	TRBV5-6	-	CASSLSGSGANVLTF	TGTGCCAGCAGCTTATCAGGCTCTGGGGCCAACGTCCTGACTTTC
-	TRBJ1-1	TRBV6-5	-	CASTSGLKQAEAFF	TGTGCCAGCACCTCGGGCCTAAAACAAGCTGAAGCTTTCTTT
-	TRBJ2-1	TRBV19	-	CASSIRGTFSYNEQFF	TGTGCCAGTAGCATACGAGGGACTTTCTCCTACAATGAGCAGTTCTTC
-	TRBJ1-1	TRBV6-1	-	CASSEWGNTEAFF	TGTGCCAGCAGTGAATGGGGGAACACTGAAGCTTTCTTT
-	TRBJ2-6	TRBV5-4	once	CASSPGGTEGVLTF	TGTGCCAGCAGCCCAGGGGGGACAGAAGGCGTCCTGACTTTC
TRBD1	TRBJ1-1	TRBV18	-	CASSPPRGPASSEAFF	TGTGCCAGCTCACCACCGAGGGGGCCCGCGTCCTCTGAAGCTTTCTTT
TRBD1	TRBJ2-2	TRBV4-2	-	CASKDRGATGELFF	TGTGCCAGCAAGGACAGGGGGGCCACCGGGGAGCTGTTTTTT
-	TRBJ2-7	TRBV4-2	-	CASSQSIFREQYF	TGTGCCAGCAGCCAGAGTATATTCCGCGAGCAGTACTTC
-	TRBJ2-3	TRBV29-1	-	CSVEFSWHLSTDTQYF	TGCAGCGTTGAATTCTCGTGGCACCTTAGCACAGATACGCAGTATTTT
-	TRBJ2-5	TRBV2	few	CASSDIRETQYF	TGTGCCAGCAGTGACATACGCGAGACCCAGTACTTC
-	TRBJ2-5	TRBV19	-	CASSTVWEDLQETQYF	TGTGCCAGTAGTACCGTTTGGGAGGACCTACAAGAGACCCAGTACTTC
TRBD2	TRBJ2-3	TRBV4-1	-	CASSHRLAGTITDTQYF	TGCGCCAGCAGCCATCGCCTAGCGGGAACTATCACAGATACGCAGTATTTT
TRBD2	TRBJ2-7	TRBV7-2	-	CASSSLSGGHYEQYF	TGTGCCAGCAGCTCCCTTAGCGGGGGGCACTACGAGCAGTACTTC
-	TRBJ2-5	TRBV18	once	CASSPSVEGQETQYF	TGTGCCAGCTCACCGTCCGTGGAGGGTCAAGAGACCCAGTACTTC
-	TRBJ2-2	TRBV11-3	-	CASSPDLNTGELFF	TGTGCCAGCAGCCCTGATTTGAACACCGGGGAGCTGTTTTTT
-	TRBJ2-1	TRBV7-9	once	CASSLALSSYNEQFF	TGTGCCAGCAGCTTAGCGCTGAGCTCCTACAATGAGCAGTTCTTC
-	TRBJ1-1	TRBV7-6	-	CASSPGTEAFF	TGTGCCAGCAGCCCGGGTACTGAAGCTTTCTTT
-	TRBJ2-3	TRBV7-5	-	CVRSLGVASTDTQYF	TGTGTCAGAAGCTTAGGGGTTGCTAGCACAGATACGCAGTATTTT
-	TRBJ2-7	TRBV1	-	CTSSGMDLGYHEQYF	TGCACCAGCAGCGGGATGGACTTAGGGTACCACGAGCAGTACTTC
TRBD2	TRBJ2-7	TRBV6-5	-	CASIRTSGSGEQYF	TGTGCCAGCATTAGGACTAGCGGGAGTGGGGAGCAGTACTTC